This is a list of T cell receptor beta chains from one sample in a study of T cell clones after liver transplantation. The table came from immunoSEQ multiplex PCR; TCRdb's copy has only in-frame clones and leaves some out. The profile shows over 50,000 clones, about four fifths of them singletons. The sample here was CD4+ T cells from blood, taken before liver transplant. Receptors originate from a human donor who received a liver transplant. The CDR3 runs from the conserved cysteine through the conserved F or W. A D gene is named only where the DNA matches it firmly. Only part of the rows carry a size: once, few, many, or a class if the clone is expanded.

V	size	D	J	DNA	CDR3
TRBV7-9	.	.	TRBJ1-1	TGTGCCAGCATAGGGGTGAACACTGAAGCTTTCTTT	CASIGVNTEAFF
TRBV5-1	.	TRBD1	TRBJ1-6	TGCGCCAGCAGCTCGACTACCCTCCGGGACAGGGGGCCTCCTAATTCACCCCTCCACTTT	CASSSTTLRDRGPPNSPLHF
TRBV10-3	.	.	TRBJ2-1	TGTGCCATCAGTGAGGGCAGCCTTAGCTCCTACAATGAGCAGTTCTTC	CAISEGSLSSYNEQFF
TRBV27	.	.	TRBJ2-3	TGTGCCAGCAGTCGAGGACAGCGAAGCACAGATACGCAGTATTTT	CASSRGQRSTDTQYF
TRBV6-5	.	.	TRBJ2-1	TGTGCCAGCAGAACCTCCAGGGTTGTTGAGCAGTTCTTC	CASRTSRVVEQFF
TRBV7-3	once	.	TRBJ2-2	TGTGCCAGCAGCTCACGAGCGGGCACCGGGGAGCTGTTTTTT	CASSSRAGTGELFF
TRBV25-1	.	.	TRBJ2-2	TGTGCCAGCAGTGAAAAAACGCCCGCGGACACCGGGGAGCTGTTTTTT	CASSEKTPADTGELFF
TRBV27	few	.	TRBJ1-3	TGTGCCAGCAGTTCCAGATTAGGAAACACCATATATTTT	CASSSRLGNTIYF
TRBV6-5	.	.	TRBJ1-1	TGTGCCAGCAGTTACTCCCGGGAGACTGAAGCTTTCTTT	CASSYSRETEAFF
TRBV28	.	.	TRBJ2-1	TGTGCCAGCAGGGCTCCGGGACACCTCAATGAGCAGTTCTTC	CASRAPGHLNEQFF
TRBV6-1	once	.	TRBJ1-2	TGTGCCAGCAGTGAAGGACCTGCATTCTATGGCTACACCTTC	CASSEGPAFYGYTF
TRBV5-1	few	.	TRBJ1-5	TGCGCCAGCAGCTTGGGGTCGGGGGATCAGCCCCAGCATTTT	CASSLGSGDQPQHF
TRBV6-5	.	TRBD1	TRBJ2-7	TGTGCCAGCAGTTACGGAGGACAGGGGGTTGACGAGCAGTACTTC	CASSYGGQGVDEQYF
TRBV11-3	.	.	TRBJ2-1	TGTGCCAGCGGGTCAAGGAGATCTGATGAGCAGTTCTTC	CASGSRRSDEQFF
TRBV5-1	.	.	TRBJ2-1	TGCGCCAGCGGCTTCACGACTAGTACCGGCGAGCAGTTCTTC	CASGFTTSTGEQFF
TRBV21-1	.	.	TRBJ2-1	TGTGCCAGCAGCGACCCCCCGGAGCGGAGATTAAGCTCCTACAATGAGCAGTTCTTC	CASSDPPERRLSSYNEQFF
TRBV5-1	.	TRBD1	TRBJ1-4	TGCGCCAGCAGCTTGGGGGACAGGGATATTGAAAAACTGTTTTTT	CASSLGDRDIEKLFF
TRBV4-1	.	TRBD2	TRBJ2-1	TGCGCCAGCAGCCCGACGGGACTAGCGGGAGGTTCCTACAATGAGCAGTTCTTC	CASSPTGLAGGSYNEQFF
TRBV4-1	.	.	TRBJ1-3	TGCGCCAGCAGCTACAGGCCGGTGGCTGGAAACACCATATATTTT	CASSYRPVAGNTIYF
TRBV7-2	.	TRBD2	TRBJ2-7	TGTGCCAGCAGCTCCCTAGCGGGGCCCTACGAGCAGTACTTC	CASSSLAGPYEQYF
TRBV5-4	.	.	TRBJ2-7	TGTGCCAGCAGCTTGAGCGCGTCTATCCGGGAGCAGTACTTC	CASSLSASIREQYF
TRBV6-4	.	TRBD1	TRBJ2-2	TGTGCCAGCAGCCCCGGGACAGCAAACACCGGGGAGCTGTTTTTT	CASSPGTANTGELFF
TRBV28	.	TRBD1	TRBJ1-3	TGTGCCAGCAGGGGACAGCCCTCTGGAAACACCATATATTTT	CASRGQPSGNTIYF
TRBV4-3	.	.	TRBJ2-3	TGCGCCAGCAGCCAAAGGCCCAGACTAGCAGATACGCAGTATTTT	CASSQRPRLADTQYF
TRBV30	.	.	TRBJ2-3	TGTGCCTGGAGGCGAGCGACCCTGATCACAGATACGCAGTATTTT	CAWRRATLITDTQYF
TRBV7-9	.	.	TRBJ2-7	TGTGCCAGCAGCTTATCCGGAGGACGGTCCTACGAGCAGTACTTC	CASSLSGGRSYEQYF
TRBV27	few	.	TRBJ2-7	TGTGCCAGCAGACGGACAGCATCCTACGAGCAGTACTTC	CASRRTASYEQYF
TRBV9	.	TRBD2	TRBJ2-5	TGTGCCAGCAGCGCTACCGGGACTAGCGGGTCTGGAGAGACCCAGTACTTC	CASSATGTSGSGETQYF
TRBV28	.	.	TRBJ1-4	TGTGCCAGCAGTTTCACTAATGAAAAACTGTTTTTT	CASSFTNEKLFF
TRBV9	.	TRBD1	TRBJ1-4	TGTGCCAGCAGCGCCACAGGGGGCATGGGTGAAAAACTGTTTTTT	CASSATGGMGEKLFF
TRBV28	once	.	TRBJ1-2	TGTGCCATCGAGGACAGAATGGATAACTATGGCTACACCTTC	CAIEDRMDNYGYTF
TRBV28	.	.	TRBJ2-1	TGTGCCAGCAGGTCGGGACCGGCGGCCTACAATGAGCAGTTCTTC	CASRSGPAAYNEQFF
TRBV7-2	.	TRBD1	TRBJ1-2	TGTGCCAGCAGCCCAAGGACAGGGTGGAATGGCTACACCTTC	CASSPRTGWNGYTF
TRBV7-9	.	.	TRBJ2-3	TGTGCCAGCAGCTTAGATGCAGGTGGGGTTTCCACAGATACGCAGTATTTT	CASSLDAGGVSTDTQYF
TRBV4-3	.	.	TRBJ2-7	TGCGCCAGCAGCCAAGGGTCTGGTAGCTACGAGCAGTACTTC	CASSQGSGSYEQYF
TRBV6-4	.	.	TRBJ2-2	TGTGCCAGCAGCCCGGACAGATACACCGGGGAGCTGTTTTTT	CASSPDRYTGELFF
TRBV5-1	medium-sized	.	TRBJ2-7	TGCGCCAGCAGTCGGGACCAAGTCTACGAGCAGTACTTC	CASSRDQVYEQYF
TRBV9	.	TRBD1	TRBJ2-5	TGTGCCAGCAGCGTAGTGAGTGGGACAGGGTCCCCTGGGACCCAGTACTTC	CASSVVSGTGSPGTQYF
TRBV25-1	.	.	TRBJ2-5	TGTGCCAGCAGTGAAAAGGGGTTAGAGACCCAGTACTTC	CASSEKGLETQYF
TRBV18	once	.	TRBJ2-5	TGTGCCAGCTCACCTCGGGAGACCCAGTACTTC	CASSPRETQYF